The clone carrying this T cell receptor (beta chain) occurred a few times. Antigen specificity is unknown. Samples came from axillary lymph nodes draining the breast cancer. The germline gives CDR1 DFQATT, CDR2 SNEGSKA (reference sequence). V was shortened by 1 base and J by 10 bases, with 26 bases between the two germline ends. The CDR3 is 17 residues long. TCRdb fed the multiplex PCR reads into MiXCR, producing one record per CDR3 protein. The sample shows about 230,000 distinct CDR3 sequences, about 30% of them seen only once. This sample stems from a study of breast tumors, draining lymph nodes, adjacent tissues. Regarding the study as a whole: Luminal-like breast cancer showed significantly higher tumor–nontumor repertoire similarity than basal-like. Tumor TCR diversity was below lymph nodes but above nontumor tissue. Data fit most tumor T cells coming from lymph node, expanding in tumor.

This sequence joins TRBV20-1 and TRBJ2-1; D is perhaps TRBD2 (6 bases). The receptor was isolated from a female donor with breast cancer. Some clones in this sample may be carry-over from other donors' samples. The sequencing input was axillary lymph node tissue. CDR3 region: CSARVSVEDSRDDEQFF. In nucleotides, the CDR3 is TGCAGTGCTAGAGTTTCGGTAGAGGACTCGCGGGACGACGAGCAGTTCTTC.